The clone carrying this TCR beta chain was found many times. Its antigen is still unknown. This entry comes from a study of spatial heterogeneity in lung cancer. General study results and limits: Ubiquitous expanded tumor TCRs surfaced in blood more at resection than they did at follow-up.

The time point: sample taken at primary tumor resection. The cohort: some 73 early-stage, untreated non-small cell lung cancer patients. Tumor, nontumor lung or frozen PBMC supplied whole RNA, sequenced without sorting. A unique molecular identifier was attached to every TCR cDNA molecule. MiXCR, run by TCRdb on the 5' RACE reads, gives a single entry per CDR3 protein. The table lists 9,500 to 14,000 distinct CDR3 sequences, 3.7% of them singletons. V lost 5 bases and J lost 8; bases outside the gene matches: 11. This CDR3 is 16 amino acids long. Germline CDR1 MNHEY, CDR2 SVGEGT. This chain uses TRBV6-2 or TRBV6-3 with TRBJ2-3, with 12 bases matching TRBD2. Specimen: PBMCs, collected at surgery. The sequence derives from a female donor with early-stage non-small cell lung cancer. This CDR3 reads CASSPVLAGGQGTQYF. The CDR3 DNA sequence: TGTGCCAGCAGTCCCGTACTAGCGGGGGGCCAGGGTACGCAGTATTTT.